Below, 27 T cell receptor beta chains from the same sample are listed, as sequenced in a study of blood T cells in healthy people across ages. The use of a sample-barcoded 5' primer and a J-beta primer mix characterized a second PCR of roughly 7 to 11 cycles. One entry per CDR3 protein results from TCRdb running MiXCR on the 5' RACE reads. The data hold some 1.6 million distinct CDR3 sequences, with 34% observed a single time. The sample consisted of blood. The receptor set was obtained from a woman aged 30 to 39 in good health.

This clonotype appeared a single time. The CDR3: CASSSGRADYGYTF. As DNA, the CDR3 is TGTGCCAGCAGTTCTGGCAGGGCGGACTATGGCTACACCTTC. This chain connects TRBV12-3 or TRBV12-4 to TRBJ1-2; D might be TRBD1 (5 bases). The CDR3 is 14 amino acids. Trimming left V 4 bases short and J 3 bases short, with 12 bases between.

This clonotype was seen at least ten times. The V and J genes are TRBV20-1 and TRBJ2-6; D ambiguous. Trimming removed 4 bases from V and 0 bases from J, with 7 bases in between. The germline V gene encodes CDR1 DFQATT and CDR2 SNEGSKA (reference sequence). This CDR3 is 14 amino acids long. The CDR3 reads CSAIPNSGANVLTF. As DNA, the CDR3 is TGCAGTGCTATCCCAAACTCTGGGGCCAACGTCCTGACTTTC.

At least ten counts were recorded for this clonotype. V gene TRBV12-3 or TRBV12-4 combines with J gene TRBJ2-7, with 7 bases aligning to TRBD1. V gave up 2 bases and J gave up 1 base; unmatched junction bases: 5. The CDR3 spans 15 residues. The CDR3 nucleotides read TGTGCCAGCAGTTTAACAGGGGACAAATCCTACGAGCAGTACTTC. Its translation is CASSLTGDKSYEQYF.

The sample holds a few counts of this clonotype. The J gene is TRBJ1-4, the V gene TRBV4-2; 7 nucleotides align to TRBD1. Germline assignment: CDR1 LGHNA and CDR2 YNFKEQ. This CDR3 contains 15 residues. The V and J ends lost 0 bases and 7 bases, in that order; junction bases with no gene match: 5. CDR3 residues: CASSQDRRGLEKLFF. The CDR3 DNA reads TGTGCCAGCAGCCAAGATAGGAGGGGGCTTGAAAAACTGTTTTTT.

This sequence joins TRBV28 and TRBJ2-7; no reliable D call. V dropped 8 bases and J dropped 0 bases, with 20 bases sitting between them. Germline-derived CDR1 and CDR2 are MDHEN and SYDVKM. The CDR3 totals 16 residues. CDR3 in amino acids: CASSTVQVGVSYEQYF. The CDR3 coding sequence is TGTGCCAGCTCGACCGTGCAGGTGGGCGTCTCCTACGAGCAGTACTTC.

The V call is TRBV30, the J call TRBJ1-5; the D is unclear. CDR3 length: 13 residues. CDR1 and CDR2 from the germline V gene are GTSNPN and SVGIG (reference sequence). The CDR3 spells CALGRLGNQPQHF. CDR3 nucleotide sequence: TGTGCGTTGGGTAGGTTGGGAAATCAGCCCCAGCATTTT.

This clonotype was detected only a few times. The chain carries TRBV27 and TRBJ1-5; D remains ambiguous. Germline V gives CDR1 MNHEY, CDR2 SMNVEV (reference sequence). The CDR3 is 13 residues long. Trimming removed 3 bases from V and 1 base from J, with 4 bases in between. CDR3 sequence reads: CASSFTSNQPQHF. The CDR3 coding sequence is TGTGCCAGCAGTTTCACAAGCAATCAGCCCCAGCATTTT.

The chain employs TRBV28 and TRBJ1-2, with 7 positions matching TRBD1. The CDR3 contains 14 residues. V lost 4 bases, J lost 4 bases, and 6 bases stayed unmatched. CDR1 is MDHEN and CDR2 is SYDVKM in the germline V gene. This chain's CDR3 is CASSSPDRRYGYTF. The CDR3 DNA follows: TGTGCCAGCAGTTCCCCGGACAGGCGCTATGGCTACACCTTC.

This clonotype was seen many times. The V and J genes are TRBV27 and TRBJ1-5; D is unresolved. The V end lost 3 bases, the J end lost 3 bases, and 6 bases lay between the germline ends. The length of the CDR3 is 13 residues. The germline V gene encodes CDR1 MNHEY and CDR2 SMNVEV (reference sequence). CDR3 residues: CASSFGVNQPQHF. The CDR3 nucleotides are TGTGCCAGCAGTTTCGGAGTCAATCAGCCCCAGCATTTT.

The CDR3 DNA is TGTGCCAGCAGCGCCGGACTAGCGGGAACTGCTGGGGCCAACGTCCTGACTTTC. Its translation: CASSAGLAGTAGANVLTF. The V gene is TRBV9, the J gene TRBJ2-6, with 12 bases matching TRBD2. Germline V gives CDR1 SGDLS, CDR2 YYNGEE. The ends lost 3 bases at V and 2 bases at J; junction bases unmatched: 6. The CDR3 has 18 amino acids.

There are a few counts of this clonotype. The chain employs TRBV24-1 and TRBJ2-1; unclear D gene. CDR1 is KGHDR, CDR2 SFDVKD, per germline. The V and J ends lost 2 bases and 8 bases respectively, with 12 bases between them. This CDR3 contains 14 residues. CDR3 loop: CATSDSANLDEQFF. The CDR3 coding sequence is TGTGCCACCAGTGATTCTGCCAACTTGGATGAGCAGTTCTTC.

V usage is TRBV4-1 and J usage is TRBJ2-1; no firm D call. Germline CDR1 reads MGHRA; CDR2 reads YSYEKL. This CDR3 is 12 amino acids long. V gave up 1 base and J gave up 8 bases, with 6 bases separating them. CDR3: CASSQVEDEQFF. The CDR3 DNA reads TGCGCCAGCAGCCAAGTTGAGGATGAGCAGTTCTTC.

The chain links TRBV27 to TRBJ2-1, with 10 bases identical to TRBD2. The ends lost 5 bases at V and 12 bases at J; junction bases unmatched: 7. Germline values: CDR1 MNHEY, CDR2 SMNVEV (reference sequence). CDR3 length equals 13 residues. The CDR3 bases are TGTGCCAGCAGTCCCCAACTAGCGGGATTGCAGTTCTTC. Its translation: CASSPQLAGLQFF.

This clonotype has just a few counts. The chain carries TRBV6-2 or TRBV6-3 and TRBJ2-7, with 8 positions matching TRBD1. TRBJ2-5 matches the DNA end more closely, so the J call is doubtful. CDR1 is MNHEY, CDR2 SVGEGT, per germline. This CDR3 contains 15 residues. CDR3 sequence reads: CASSYGGRGPETQYF. The CDR3 region has the DNA TGTGCCAGCAGTTACGGTGGCAGGGGGCCGGAGACCCAGTACTTC.

The CDR3 DNA follows: TGTGCCAGCAGTTTATCGAAAGATAACACTGAAGCTTTCTTT. It codes for CASSLSKDNTEAFF. The chain is built from TRBV27 and TRBJ1-1; no reliable D call. The germline gives CDR1 MNHEY, CDR2 SMNVEV (reference sequence). The CDR3 is 14 residues long. V lost 0 bases to trimming and J lost 2 bases, with 7 bases between them.

This clonotype was detected a few times. The genes are TRBV3-1 and TRBJ2-7; D not certain. V dropped 1 base and J dropped 6 bases, with 10 bases sitting between them. The V gene's germline CDR1 is LGHDT and CDR2 YNNKEL (reference sequence). CDR3 size: 13 residues. CDR3 loop: CASSQGLKREQYF. The DNA of the CDR3 is TGTGCCAGCAGCCAAGGTTTAAAGCGCGAGCAGTACTTC.

Details on this clonotype: Its ends do not fully match the called genes, so a read error is possible. The CDR3 protein is CAGSVGGGTYEQYF. DNA for the CDR3: TGTGCCGGCAGCGTAGGTGGAGGGACCTACGAGCAGTACTTC. This sequence joins TRBV9 and TRBJ2-7; a possible D gene is TRBD2 (6 bases). The germline CDR1 and CDR2 sequences are SGDLS and YYNGEE. This CDR3 contains 14 residues.

J is TRBJ1-2 and V is TRBV29-1; tentative D call: TRBD1 (6 bases). This CDR3 spans 13 amino acids. V was trimmed by 7 bases and J by 7 bases, leaving 19 bases between them. From germline, CDR1 is SQVTM and CDR2 ANQGSEA. The CDR3 nucleotides are TGCAGCGGGGGACTGGGACAAATAGCTGGCTACACCTTC. Amino acids: CSGGLGQIAGYTF.

This clonotype was seen more than once but under ten times. The chain employs TRBV2 and TRBJ2-3, with 10 bases fitting TRBD1. Trimming took 6 bases from V and 3 from J; bases not matched to a gene: 6. The CDR3 spans 15 residues. CDR1 is SNHLY and CDR2 is FYNNEI in the germline V gene. CDR3 DNA: TGTGCCAGCAGCGGGGACAGGGGATATACAGATACGCAGTATTTT. Translated: CASSGDRGYTDTQYF. The complete variable domain, with remaining parts taken from reference TRBV2 and TRBJ2-3, reads EPEVTQTPSHQVTQMGQEVILRCVPISNHLYFYWYRQILGQKVEFLVSFYNNEISEKSEIFDDQFSVERPDGSNFTLKIRSTKLEDSAMYFCASSGDRGYTDTQYFGPGTRLTVL.

The rearrangement joins TRBV9 to TRBJ2-1, with 8 nucleotides matching TRBD2. V gave up 6 bases and J gave up 8 bases; unmatched junction bases: 13. This CDR3 region has 15 residues. Germline V gene data show CDR1 as SGDLS and CDR2 as YYNGEE. For the CDR3, the DNA is TGTGCCAGCAACCCCGGGACTAGTATCTTCCATGAGCAGTTCTTC. This translates into CASNPGTSIFHEQFF.

This clonotype came up a few times. CDR3 sequence (DNA): TGTGCCAGCAGCCACGCTAGGTCCACAGATACGCAGTATTTT. It encodes CASSHARSTDTQYF. V gene TRBV3-1 combines with J gene TRBJ2-3; the D is unclear. Trimming took off 3 bases at V and 2 bases at J, with 9 bases between the two ends. Germline assignment: CDR1 LGHDT and CDR2 YNNKEL (reference sequence). CDR3 length: 14 amino acids.

The V gene is TRBV9, the J gene TRBJ2-1, with 8 positions matching TRBD2. This CDR3 is built from 16 residues. Trimming removed 0 bases from V and 7 bases from J; junction bases left unmatched: 9. Germline V gives CDR1 SGDLS, CDR2 YYNGEE. CDR3 amino acids: CASSVARSGSINEQFF. The CDR3 nucleotides are TGTGCCAGCAGCGTAGCTCGGAGCGGGAGTATTAATGAGCAGTTCTTC.

This clonotype was observed a handful of times. The rearrangement joins TRBV12-3 or TRBV12-4 to TRBJ2-3; TRBD2 matches at 7 bases. Losses at the gene ends were 3 bases for V and 5 bases for J; bases not matched to a gene: 8. The CDR3 consists of 15 residues. CDR3 bases: TGTGCCAGCAGTTTCCGCGGGGGTGGCCGAGATACGCAGTATTTT. Translated: CASSFRGGGRDTQYF.

This chain joins TRBV20-1 and TRBJ2-1; maybe TRBD1 (5 bases). The CDR3 length is 13 residues. Germline V gives CDR1 DFQATT, CDR2 SNEGSKA (reference sequence). Trimming pared 3 bases from V and 2 bases from J, leaving 8 bases between. The CDR3 nucleotides read TGCAGTGCTAGGGGGCAGCCCTACAATGAGCAGTTCTTC. Translating gives CSARGQPYNEQFF.

This chain connects TRBV7-9 to TRBJ2-6; D not certain. The CDR3 totals 17 residues. Germline CDR1 and CDR2: SEHNR and FQNEAQ (reference sequence). Trimming removed 2 bases from V and 0 bases from J, with 11 bases in between. In nucleotides, the CDR3 is TGTGCCAGCAGCTTAAGGACGGCCAGCTCTGGGGCCAACGTCCTGACTTTC. Its translation: CASSLRTASSGANVLTF.

As concerns this clonotype: A much bigger clone sits one base away, suggesting this may be a read error. This chain connects TRBV7-2 to TRBJ2-5, with 7 bases aligning to TRBD2. Trimming cost V 5 bases and J 11 bases; bases outside gene matches: 11. The CDR3 is 13 residues long. Germline CDR1 SGHTA, CDR2 FQGNSA. The CDR3 protein is CASSSGVVGEQYF. The CDR3 nucleotides read TGTGCCAGCAGCAGCGGGGTGGTTGGTGAGCAGTACTTC.

The chain carries TRBV3-1 and TRBJ2-1; D may correspond to TRBD1 or TRBD2 (5 bases each). The CDR3 has 16 amino acids. Trimming shortened V by 4 bases and J by 7 bases, and 20 bases separated the two germline ends. Germline lookup yields CDR1 LGHDT and CDR2 YNNKEL (reference sequence). The CDR3 spells CASSRSPLRDDNEQFF. The CDR3 DNA sequence: TGTGCCAGCAGCCGATCTCCACTCCGGGACGATAATGAGCAGTTCTTC.